Following are 30 T cell receptor beta chains from one sample sequenced in a study of blood T cells in healthy people across ages. A second PCR of 7 to 11 cycles used a sample-barcoded 5' primer and a J-beta primer mix. TCRdb ran MiXCR on the 5' RACE reads and lists one entry per CDR3 protein. The sample comprises 1.2 million to 1.5 million distinct CDR3 sequences, 42% of which are singletons, and under 8% rests with the top ten. Source material: blood. These receptors were taken from a woman aged 18 to 35 in good health.

Here the CDR3 reads CASTRYGQGLNTEAFF. The CDR3 nucleotides read TGTGCCAGCACCCGATACGGCCAGGGCCTGAACACTGAAGCTTTCTTT. The chain carries TRBV27 and TRBJ1-1; tentative D call: TRBD1 (5 bases). Germline V lookup: CDR1 MNHEY, CDR2 SMNVEV (reference sequence). The CDR3 totals 16 residues. Trimming cost V 7 bases and J 0 bases, with 18 bases left between them.

Comment on this clonotype: Sequence at one end of the junction differs from germline and may be a read error. The rearrangement links TRBV13 to TRBJ2-1; 7 nucleotides agree with TRBD2. Germline V gene data show CDR1 as PRHDT and CDR2 as FYEKMQ (reference sequence). This CDR3 is 14 amino acids long. CDR3 protein: CVSSFSGRVNEQFF. The CDR3 nucleotides are TGTGTCAGCAGCTTTAGCGGGCGAGTAAATGAGCAGTTCTTC.

The chain joins TRBV4-2 to TRBJ1-2, with a weak D call TRBD1 (5 bases). The CDR3 length is 15 residues. Between the trimmed V and J ends, which lost 2 bases and 4 bases, there was a span of 14 bases. Germline CDR1 and CDR2: LGHNA and YNFKEQ. The CDR3 DNA sequence: TGTGCCAGCAGCCAACCGTCCGACAGCTTCTATGGCTACACCTTC. Translating it yields CASSQPSDSFYGYTF.

The V and J genes are TRBV5-1 and TRBJ1-1, with 7 nucleotides matching TRBD1. With 1 base clipped from V and 2 bases from J, the junction kept 5 bases outside the gene matches. CDR1 is SGHRS, CDR2 YFSETQ, per germline. This CDR3 is 15 amino acids long. The chain's CDR3 is CASSLFGTVNTEAFF. For the CDR3, the DNA is TGCGCCAGCAGCTTGTTCGGGACAGTCAACACTGAAGCTTTCTTT.

The table lists this clonotype with many counts. This sequence joins TRBV29-1 and TRBJ2-1; 9 nucleotides line up with TRBD1. CDR3 length: 14 residues. The V gene's germline CDR1 is SQVTM and CDR2 ANQGSEA. J lost 8 bases, V lost 6 bases, and 11 bases had no gene match. This CDR3 reads CSVWADRGLDEQFF. The DNA for the CDR3 is TGCAGCGTATGGGCTGACAGGGGGTTGGATGAGCAGTTCTTC.

In its sample, this clonotype was seen a few times. The rearrangement uses TRBV28 and TRBJ1-2, with TRBD1 matching over 8 bases. The trim removed 6 bases at V and 8 bases at J, leaving 17 bases unmatched. CDR3 length equals 16 residues. Germline V gene sequence: CDR1 MDHEN, CDR2 SYDVKM. The CDR3 DNA reads TGTGCCAGCAGCTCAGGGGGCATGACGGCTGATGGGGGCTACACCTTC. Amino acid sequence: CASSSGGMTADGGYTF.

In this sample, this clonotype turned up a few times. The J gene is TRBJ2-5, the V gene TRBV5-1; 7 bases align to TRBD2. Germline loops: CDR1 SGHRS, CDR2 YFSETQ. With 0 bases clipped from V and 2 bases from J, the junction kept 4 bases outside the gene matches. The CDR3 sequence is 15 residues long. CDR3 sequence: CASSLVGLGQETQYF. The CDR3 DNA sequence: TGCGCCAGCAGCTTGGTTGGACTAGGGCAAGAGACCCAGTACTTC.

This clonotype was recorded a few times. The V call is TRBV12-3 or TRBV12-4, the J call TRBJ2-3; weak D call: TRBD2 (6 bases). The CDR3 has 16 residues. Trimming took 6 bases from V and 2 from J, leaving 18 bases between them. CDR3 amino acids: CASRGGPRLYTDTQYF. Here the CDR3 DNA reads TGTGCCAGCAGGGGGGGACCCAGGCTTTACACAGATACGCAGTATTTT.

This clonotype was recorded at least ten times. In DNA form, the CDR3 reads TGTGCCAGCAGTTCACGGACAGGGGGCTCCTACGAGCAGTACTTC. Residues: CASSSRTGGSYEQYF. The V call is TRBV6-5, the J call TRBJ2-7; TRBD1 agrees at 10 bases. CDR1 and CDR2 from the germline V gene are MNHEY and SVGAGI. J was trimmed by 0 bases and V by 4 bases; bases with no gene match: 3. CDR3 size: 15 residues.

The chain links TRBV28 to TRBJ2-3; 8 bases match TRBD2. The trim removed 8 bases at V and 5 bases at J, leaving 15 bases unmatched. The CDR3 consists of 16 residues. Germline CDR1 reads MDHEN; CDR2 reads SYDVKM. The CDR3 coding sequence is TGTGCCAGCCGGGTGAGGCGTCGACGGGGGGGAGATACGCAGTATTTT. This encodes CASRVRRRRGGDTQYF.

The V and J genes are TRBV20-1 and TRBJ2-1, with TRBD2 identical over 7 bases. The DNA end is more similar to TRBJ2-7, so the J call may be wrong. The CDR3 loop spans 15 amino acids. CDR1 and CDR2 from the germline V gene are DFQATT and SNEGSKA (reference sequence). The CDR3 bases are TGCAGTGCTATCCTCGGGGGGAGCTCCTACAATGAGCAGTACTTC. It specifies CSAILGGSSYNEQYF.

The chain carries TRBV27 and TRBJ2-7, with no clear D. The germline gives CDR1 MNHEY, CDR2 SMNVEV (reference sequence). This CDR3 comprises 18 residues. V gave up 5 bases and J gave up 0 bases, with 23 bases separating them. DNA for the CDR3: TGTGCCAGCAGTCCCGCGTGGCGCTTAGCTGGCGACTCCTACGAGCAGTACTTC. Amino acids: CASSPAWRLAGDSYEQYF.

V usage is TRBV20-1 and J usage is TRBJ2-4; D is undetermined. The CDR3 loop spans 13 amino acids. V shed 1 base and J shed 14 bases, with 18 bases lying between them. In germline, CDR1 is DFQATT, CDR2 SNEGSKA (reference sequence). The CDR3 loop is CSARVEPTVWKYF. Written as DNA, the CDR3 is TGCAGTGCTAGAGTGGAACCGACGGTCTGGAAGTACTTC.

The chain employs TRBV4-1 and TRBJ1-2; TRBD1 matches 7 bases. Germline CDR1 and CDR2: MGHRA and YSYEKL. This CDR3 comprises 15 residues. V gave up 4 bases and J gave up 6 bases; unmatched junction bases: 11. The chain's CDR3 is CASSPPGDRVNGYTF. DNA for the CDR3: TGCGCCAGCAGCCCGCCGGGCGACAGGGTAAATGGCTACACCTTC.

This clonotype was recorded many times. The chain recombines TRBV5-1 with TRBJ1-4; 10 bases match TRBD1. The ends lost 2 bases at V and 4 bases at J; junction bases unmatched: 2. The CDR3 is 15 amino acids. CDR1 is SGHRS, CDR2 YFSETQ, per germline. The CDR3 nucleotides read TGCGCCAGCAGCTTCGACAGGGGGCATAATGAAAAACTGTTTTTT. The encoded protein is CASSFDRGHNEKLFF.

This clonotype was seen more than once but under ten times. The chain carries TRBV4-1 and TRBJ1-1, with a tentative D call TRBD1 (6 bases). CDR3 length equals 14 residues. Trimming left V 4 bases short and J 3 bases short, with 12 bases between. Germline loops: CDR1 MGHRA, CDR2 YSYEKL. CDR3 loop: CASSLRDKYTEAFF. The CDR3 coding sequence is TGCGCCAGCAGCCTCCGGGACAAATACACTGAAGCTTTCTTT.

The J gene is TRBJ1-2, the V gene TRBV27, with 7 bases matching TRBD1. Germline V gene sequence: CDR1 MNHEY, CDR2 SMNVEV (reference sequence). The CDR3 contains 12 residues. Unmatched junction bases numbered 6, after V lost 6 bases and J lost 8 bases. CDR3 amino acids: CASRTGAKGYTF. In DNA, the CDR3 is TGTGCCAGCAGAACAGGGGCGAAGGGCTACACCTTC.

This clonotype was seen a handful of times. V gene TRBV7-9 combines with J gene TRBJ2-1; D remains unclear. The V gene's germline CDR1 is SEHNR and CDR2 FQNEAQ (reference sequence). This CDR3 spans 12 amino acids. Deletions cut 3 bases from V and 9 bases from J, with 9 bases between. CDR3 loop: CASSFVGFEQFF. As DNA, the CDR3 is TGTGCCAGCAGCTTTGTAGGCTTTGAGCAGTTCTTC.

In its sample, this clonotype was seen a few times. The chain has TRBV20-1 and TRBJ2-2; no definite D call. This CDR3 comprises 14 residues. Trimming pared 3 bases from V and 2 bases from J, leaving 10 bases between. Germline V gene lookup returns CDR1 DFQATT and CDR2 SNEGSKA (reference sequence). The chain's CDR3 is CSARGPSNTGELFF. The CDR3 coding sequence is TGCAGTGCTAGGGGCCCGAGTAACACCGGGGAGCTGTTTTTT.

This clonotype was observed at least ten times. V gene TRBV4-1 combines with J gene TRBJ2-1, with D hard to call. Trimming cost V 4 bases and J 6 bases, with 16 bases left between them. This CDR3 contains 15 residues. Germline CDR1 is MGHRA and CDR2 is YSYEKL. CDR3: CASSLTPGPGNEQFF. The CDR3, as DNA: TGCGCCAGCAGCCTCACCCCCGGGCCGGGCAATGAGCAGTTCTTC.

The J gene is TRBJ2-7, the V gene TRBV6-1; 9 nucleotides match TRBD1. This CDR3 comprises 18 residues. CDR1 MNHNS and CDR2 SASEGT come from the germline V gene. V gave up 6 bases and J gave up 1 base; unmatched junction bases: 16. CDR3 DNA sequence: TGTGCCAGCAGCCGCACCGGGACAGGGCCTCCTTTTTCCTACGAGCAGTACTTC. Protein: CASSRTGTGPPFSYEQYF.

This clonotype was recorded at least ten times. V is TRBV12-3 or TRBV12-4 and J is TRBJ2-5, with 13 nucleotides matching TRBD2. The J segment lost 0 bases and the V segment lost 4 bases, leaving 5 bases of the junction unmatched. The CDR3 loop spans 17 amino acids. CDR3 nucleotides: TGTGCCAGCAGTTGGACTAGCGGGAGCCCGTACCAAGAGACCCAGTACTTC. Protein: CASSWTSGSPYQETQYF.

The chain employs TRBV20-1 and TRBJ2-3, with D possibly being TRBD2 (5 bases). Trimming took off 4 bases at V and 3 bases at J, with 14 bases between the two ends. CDR1 is DFQATT, CDR2 SNEGSKA, per germline (reference sequence). CDR3 size: 14 residues. CDR3 nucleotide sequence: TGCAGTGCTACCCCGGGGTCCCGAACAGATACGCAGTATTTT. This encodes CSATPGSRTDTQYF.

Only a few counts were recorded for this clonotype. The genes are TRBV29-1 and TRBJ1-5, with a possible D match to TRBD1 (6 bases). The CDR3 covers 14 residues. Germline V gene lookup returns CDR1 SQVTM and CDR2 ANQGSEA. V was trimmed by 6 bases and J by 0 bases, leaving 12 bases between them. CDR3 protein: CSVRDTSSNQPQHF. As DNA, the CDR3 is TGCAGCGTGCGGGACACATCTAGCAATCAGCCCCAGCATTTT.

On this clonotype itself: A single base separates this from a much larger clone, so it may be a read error. The gene calls are TRBV29-1 and TRBJ2-5, with TRBD1 as a possible D gene (6 bases). This CDR3 contains 13 residues. The V gene's germline CDR1 is SQVTM and CDR2 ANQGSEA. CDR3 in amino acids: CGVETGLGETQYF. CDR3 nucleotide sequence: TGCGGCGTTGAAACAGGGTTGGGAGAGACCCAGTACTTC.

This clonotype was counted a few times. The gene calls are TRBV4-2 and TRBJ2-1, with 11 bases that match TRBD2. The CDR3 has 14 residues. Trimming cost V 4 bases and J 14 bases; bases outside gene matches: 10. Germline CDR1 LGHNA, CDR2 YNFKEQ. The CDR3 protein is CASSLGTSGRAEFF. The CDR3 nucleotides read TGTGCCAGCAGCCTGGGGACTAGCGGCAGAGCGGAGTTCTTC.

The sample holds a few counts of this clonotype. The V and J genes are TRBV10-3 and TRBJ2-2; 9 bases align to TRBD2. Trimming took 11 bases from V and 3 from J; bases not matched to a gene: 10. The CDR3 is made up of 15 amino acids. The germline CDR1 and CDR2 sequences are ENHRY and SYGVKD. This CDR3 is CASAPTSGYTGELFF. The CDR3 nucleotides are TGTGCCTCGGCCCCGACTAGCGGCTACACCGGGGAGCTGTTTTTT.

This clonotype was seen a few times. The V and J genes are TRBV6-5 and TRBJ1-5; D perhaps matches TRBD1 (6 bases). CDR3 length: 15 amino acids. Germline V CDR1 and CDR2: MNHEY, SVGAGI. V lost 5 bases and J 2 bases, leaving 13 bases between the germline ends. DNA of the CDR3: TGTGCCAGCAGTATACAGGGAGGAGGCAATCAGCCCCAGCATTTT. This gives the protein CASSIQGGGNQPQHF.

This clonotype was counted between two and nine times. An end of the junction differs from the germline gene, which may be a read error. J is TRBJ2-5 and V is TRBV7-7; TRBD2 matches 12 bases. There are 15 residues in the CDR3. The germline gives CDR1 SSHAT, CDR2 FNYEAQ (reference sequence). CDR3 bases: TGTGCTAGCAGCCGGACTAGCGGGGTGCAAGGGACCCAGTACTTC. Amino acids: CASSRTSGVQGTQYF.

This clonotype was seen a handful of times. The V gene is TRBV30, the J gene TRBJ1-1; unclear D gene. The CDR3 length is 12 residues. V lost 2 bases to trimming and J lost 0 bases, with 4 bases between them. The germline CDR1 and CDR2 sequences are GTSNPN and SVGIG (reference sequence). The CDR3 region is CAWSRVNTEAFF. CDR3 bases: TGTGCCTGGAGTCGGGTGAACACTGAAGCTTTCTTT. The full variable domain, rest sourced from reference TRBV30 and TRBJ1-1, is SQTIHQWPATLVQPVGSPLSLECTVEGTSNPNLYWYRQAAGRGLQLLFYSVGIGQISSEVPQNLSASRPQDRQFILSSKKLLLSDSGFYLCAWSRVNTEAFFGQGTRLTVV.